The 30 T cell receptor beta chains listed next were all sequenced from one sample in a study of early T cells in non-severe SARS-CoV-2 infection. TCRdb recomputed calls from the 5' RACE reads with MiXCR, one row per CDR3 protein. The sample consists of 85,000 to 100,000 distinct CDR3 sequences, 11% of them appearing once. Here the sequenced sample was whole blood, taken at baseline. Source of these receptors: an adult who was a healthcare worker with PCR-confirmed SARS-CoV-2 infection or an uninfected control (not recorded which).

This chain uses TRBV7-9 with TRBJ2-7, with 7 bases identical to TRBD2. V lost 5 bases and J lost 4; bases outside the gene matches: 17. Germline V lookup: CDR1 SEHNR, CDR2 FQNEAQ (reference sequence). The CDR3 consists of 17 residues. CDR3 DNA: TGTGCCAGCAGCCCAAACCCCCTCTTTCGCGGGGGTTACGAGCAGTACTTC. It is translated as CASSPNPLFRGGYEQYF.

The V call is TRBV3-1, the J call TRBJ2-7, with 7 bases fitting TRBD1. J was trimmed by 2 bases and V by 6 bases; bases with no gene match: 7. CDR3 length equals 14 residues. Germline CDR1 is LGHDT and CDR2 is YNNKEL (reference sequence). The CDR3 spells CASRRTGLPYEQYF. CDR3 DNA sequence: TGTGCCAGCAGGAGGACAGGATTGCCCTACGAGCAGTACTTC.

This clonotype was seen only a few times. The CDR3 DNA sequence: TGTGCCAGCAGTTTGAGGGACAGGGGCACAGATACGCAGTATTTT. Amino acids: CASSLRDRGTDTQYF. V and J are TRBV6-5 and TRBJ2-3, with 9 bases aligning to TRBD1. CDR1 MNHEY and CDR2 SVGAGI come from the germline V gene. V was clipped by 4 bases and J by 1 base; unmatched bases: 3. The CDR3 covers 15 residues.

This clonotype has at least ten counts. J is TRBJ2-2 and V is TRBV5-1, with no clear D. Trimming pared 3 bases from V and 0 bases from J, leaving 6 bases between. The CDR3 is 14 residues long. Per germline, CDR1 SGHRS and CDR2 YFSETQ. The CDR3 coding sequence is TGCGCCAGCAGCTGGGCGTCGAACACCGGGGAGCTGTTTTTT. This translates into CASSWASNTGELFF.

The J gene is TRBJ1-4, the V gene TRBV30; tentatively, D is TRBD1 (6 bases). The CDR3 consists of 13 residues. Trimming took 8 bases from V and 2 from J, leaving 12 bases between them. Germline-derived CDR1 and CDR2 are GTSNPN and SVGIG (reference sequence). CDR3 sequence reads: CAIQRGTNEKLFF. The CDR3 DNA sequence: TGTGCCATCCAAAGGGGGACTAATGAAAAACTGTTTTTT.

This clonotype was counted only a few times. The chain has TRBV12-3 or TRBV12-4 and TRBJ2-2; D is uncertain. CDR3 size: 12 residues. With 3 bases removed from V and 6 bases from J, the gap between germline ends came to 5 bases. The CDR3 protein is CASSLAPGELFF. The CDR3 coding sequence is TGTGCCAGCAGTTTGGCCCCCGGGGAGCTGTTTTTT.

This clonotype was picked up one time. The chain carries TRBV4-1 and TRBJ1-1; weak D call: TRBD1 (6 bases). Deletions cut 6 bases from V and 13 bases from J, with 27 bases between. Germline values: CDR1 MGHRA, CDR2 YSYEKL. The CDR3 consists of 15 residues. The CDR3 is CASSPGTFGSFWVFF. The CDR3 nucleotides read TGCGCCAGCAGTCCCGGGACATTTGGATCGTTTTGGGTTTTCTTT.

The chain has TRBV7-8 and TRBJ2-7, with 11 bases fitting TRBD2. The V segment lost 5 bases and the J segment 3 bases; nucleotides outside the gene matches: 12. The CDR3 has 17 residues. Germline V gene sequence: CDR1 SGHVS, CDR2 FQNEAQ. This chain's CDR3 is CASSKDLAGGGYYEQYF. CDR3 bases: TGTGCCAGCAGCAAAGACCTAGCGGGAGGAGGGTACTACGAGCAGTACTTC. Using reference TRBV7-8 and TRBJ2-7 for the parts outside the CDR3, the full variable domain is GAGVSQSPRYKVAKRGQDVALRCDPISGHVSLFWYQQALGQGPEFLTYFQNEAQLDKSGLPSDRFFAERPEGSVSTLKIQRTQQEDSAVYLCASSKDLAGGGYYEQYFGPGTRLTVT.

In this sample, this clonotype turned up a few times. The V gene is TRBV7-6, the J gene TRBJ1-3, with 9 bases lining up with TRBD1. Germline CDR1 reads SGHVS; CDR2 reads FNYEAQ. The V segment lost 2 bases and the J segment 14 bases; nucleotides outside the gene matches: 16. The CDR3 sequence is 16 residues long. CDR3 coding DNA: TGTGCCAGCAGCTTATCGATCCCTGGGACAGGGACCCCCGTATATTTT. Its translation: CASSLSIPGTGTPVYF.

This chain uses TRBV5-1 with TRBJ1-2; possibly TRBD1 for D (6 bases). V was shortened by 1 base and J by 6 bases, with 13 bases between the two germline ends. The germline V gene encodes CDR1 SGHRS and CDR2 YFSETQ. The CDR3 totals 14 residues. CDR3 bases: TGCGCCAGCAGCTTGTCAGGGGCCCCTGATGGCTACACCTTC. It yields the protein CASSLSGAPDGYTF.

This clonotype was observed a handful of times. The V and J genes are TRBV5-1 and TRBJ2-7; D is ambiguous. The CDR3 covers 12 residues. Germline V gene data show CDR1 as SGHRS and CDR2 as YFSETQ. V shed 5 bases and J shed 1 base, with 7 bases lying between them. The CDR3 nucleotides are TGCGCCAGCAGTTCGGGTTCCTACGAGCAGTACTTC. It is translated as CASSSGSYEQYF.

This clonotype was recorded a few times. Here the CDR3 DNA reads TGCAGCGTCCTCCTCTACCAGGGGGCCCTTCCTGGCTCCACCTACGAGCAGTACTTC. Protein product: CSVLLYQGALPGSTYEQYF. This chain joins TRBV29-1 and TRBJ2-7; 8 bases line up with TRBD1. Looked up from germline, CDR1 is SQVTM and CDR2 is ANQGSEA. V was clipped by 6 bases and J by 2 bases; unmatched bases: 24. This CDR3 region has 19 residues.

This sequence joins TRBV9 and TRBJ1-1; D is undetermined. The CDR3 covers 15 residues. The germline V gene encodes CDR1 SGDLS and CDR2 YYNGEE. Between the trimmed V and J ends, which lost 3 bases and 0 bases, there was a span of 12 bases. The CDR3 spells CASSAPLTMNTEAFF. CDR3 DNA sequence: TGTGCCAGCAGCGCCCCCCTCACAATGAACACTGAAGCTTTCTTT. The entire variable domain, with the rest obtained from reference TRBV9 and TRBJ1-1, is as follows: DSGVTQTPKHLITATGQRVTLRCSPRSGDLSVYWYQQSLDQGLQFLIQYYNGEERAKGNILERFSAQQFPDLHSELNLSSLELGDSALYFCASSAPLTMNTEAFFGQGTRLTVV.

Notes on this clonotype: Mismatch with germline at one junction end may stem from a read error. The CDR3 loop reads CATSREGVNTQYF. Written as DNA, the CDR3 is TGTGCCACCAGCCGAGAGGGGGTAAACACGCAGTATTTT. The chain combines TRBV15 with TRBJ2-3, with TRBD1 as a possible D gene (6 bases). From germline, CDR1 is LNHNV and CDR2 YYDKDF (reference sequence). CDR3 size: 13 residues.

This clonotype was counted many times. The gene calls are TRBV29-1 and TRBJ2-6; D uncertain. The germline CDR1 and CDR2 sequences are SQVTM and ANQGSEA. V lost 0 bases and J 0 bases, leaving 9 bases between the germline ends. The CDR3 loop spans 16 amino acids. CDR3 coding DNA: TGCAGCGTTGAAGAGGCAGGCATCTCTGGGGCCAACGTCCTGACTTTC. Translating gives CSVEEAGISGANVLTF. The whole variable domain, remainder taken from reference TRBV29-1 and TRBJ2-6, is SAVISQKPSRDICQRGTSLTIQCQVDSQVTMMFWYRQQPGQSLTLIATANQGSEATYESGFVIDKFPISRPNLTFSTLTVSNMSPEDSSIYLCSVEEAGISGANVLTFGAGSRLTVL.

V and J are TRBV19 and TRBJ1-1; D may be TRBD1 (5 bases). The V gene lost 5 bases and the J gene lost 3 bases, with 13 bases spanning the gap. CDR1 and CDR2 from the germline V gene are LNHDA and SQIVND (reference sequence). The CDR3 contains 14 residues. In DNA, the CDR3 is TGTGCCAGTAGTCCACCATGGGGGTACACTGAAGCTTTCTTT. Its translation: CASSPPWGYTEAFF.

Only a few counts were recorded for this clonotype. This rearrangement joins TRBV7-8 to TRBJ2-1, with 14 bases identical to TRBD2. Losses at the gene ends were 1 base for V and 7 bases for J; bases not matched to a gene: 6. Germline V CDR1 and CDR2: SGHVS, FQNEAQ. CDR3 size: 17 residues. CDR3 bases: TGTGCCAGCAGCTTAGAGGGACTAGCGGGAGCGGGGAATGAGCAGTTCTTC. Translating gives CASSLEGLAGAGNEQFF.

The rearrangement uses TRBV6-2 or TRBV6-3 and TRBJ2-1, with TRBD2 matching over 9 bases. Trimming cost V 7 bases and J 1 base; bases outside gene matches: 8. The CDR3 is 16 amino acids. Germline lookup yields CDR1 MNHEY and CDR2 SVGEGT. CDR3 loop: CASTLAGAESYNEQFF. DNA for the CDR3: TGTGCCAGCACCTTAGCGGGAGCAGAATCCTACAATGAGCAGTTCTTC.

In this sample, this clonotype turned up a few times. The V and J genes are TRBV2 and TRBJ2-1, with D perhaps matching TRBD2 (5 bases). The CDR3 runs to 15 residues. Germline V gene data show CDR1 as SNHLY and CDR2 as FYNNEI. The V end lost 3 bases, the J end lost 7 bases, and 16 bases lay between the germline ends. CDR3 DNA: TGTGCCAGCAGTGAGGGCCAAAGCGGTGGGAATGAGCAGTTCTTC. Translation: CASSEGQSGGNEQFF.

This clonotype was counted between two and nine times. The V call is TRBV29-1, the J call TRBJ1-2, with D hard to call. V dropped 4 bases and J dropped 2 bases, with 5 bases sitting between them. The germline gives CDR1 SQVTM, CDR2 ANQGSEA. This CDR3 spans 11 amino acids. The DNA for the CDR3 is TGCAGCGTTGGGGAGAACTATGGCTACACCTTC. Amino acid sequence: CSVGENYGYTF. Full variable domain (outside the CDR3, taken from reference TRBV29-1 and TRBJ1-2): SAVISQKPSRDICQRGTSLTIQCQVDSQVTMMFWYRQQPGQSLTLIATANQGSEATYESGFVIDKFPISRPNLTFSTLTVSNMSPEDSSIYLCSVGENYGYTFGSGTRLTVV.

This chain joins TRBV29-1 and TRBJ1-2; D gene ambiguous. V lost 3 bases, J lost 0 bases, and 11 bases lay in between. This CDR3 contains 14 residues. Germline assignment: CDR1 SQVTM and CDR2 ANQGSEA. Written as DNA, the CDR3 is TGCAGCGTTGATTGGTGGCGGGCTAACTATGGCTACACCTTC. Translated, it gives CSVDWWRANYGYTF.

At least ten counts were recorded for this clonotype. The chain is built from TRBV5-1 and TRBJ2-7; TRBD2 matches 10 bases. Germline V gene data show CDR1 as SGHRS and CDR2 as YFSETQ. This CDR3 is built from 14 residues. V shed 4 bases, J shed 7 bases, and the junction held 8 bases outside the gene matches. The CDR3 reads CASSVTLAGFEQYF. CDR3 nucleotide sequence: TGCGCCAGCAGCGTAACACTAGCGGGGTTTGAGCAGTACTTC.

The sample holds many counts of this clonotype. This chain joins TRBV6-5 and TRBJ2-3; 14 bases fit TRBD2. J lost 6 bases, V lost 7 bases, and 12 bases had no gene match. CDR1 is MNHEY and CDR2 is SVGAGI in the germline V gene. The CDR3 extends over 17 amino acids. CDR3 bases: TGTGCCAGCACGAAGGGACTAGCGGGAGATGGAGGGGATACGCAGTATTTT. Protein sequence: CASTKGLAGDGGDTQYF.

The table lists this clonotype with a few counts. As DNA, the CDR3 is TGTGCCAGTAGTAAGGACGGCCACGGGTACATTCAGTACTTC. Its translation is CASSKDGHGYIQYF. J is TRBJ2-4 and V is TRBV19; no clear D gene. V was cut by 4 bases and J by 8 bases, with 15 bases left in between. The CDR3 has 14 amino acids. Germline values: CDR1 LNHDA, CDR2 SQIVND (reference sequence).

The chain couples TRBV4-2 to TRBJ2-2; 9 nucleotides line up with TRBD2. With V trimmed by 0 bases and J by 4 bases, 6 bases remained unmatched. The CDR3 spans 17 residues. Germline V gives CDR1 LGHNA, CDR2 YNFKEQ. DNA of the CDR3: TGTGCCAGCAGCCAAGACCCCCTAGCGGGGATCACCGGGGAGCTGTTTTTT. Protein sequence: CASSQDPLAGITGELFF.

This clonotype has just a few counts. This rearrangement joins TRBV29-1 to TRBJ2-3, with D unresolved. The CDR3 sequence is 12 residues long. The V end lost 2 bases, the J end lost 2 bases, and 5 bases lay between the germline ends. CDR1 is SQVTM and CDR2 is ANQGSEA in the germline V gene. The CDR3 sequence is CSVEPPTDTQYF. Written as DNA, the CDR3 is TGCAGCGTTGAACCCCCCACAGATACGCAGTATTTT.

The V and J genes are TRBV6-6 and TRBJ2-1, with 10 positions matching TRBD2. The germline CDR1 and CDR2 sequences are MNHNY and SVGAGI (reference sequence). This CDR3 has 17 residues. J was trimmed by 7 bases and V by 0 bases; bases with no gene match: 9. CDR3 coding DNA: TGTGCCAGCAGTTACTCCGAGCGGGGGGGCCGACGGAATGAGCAGTTCTTC. It specifies CASSYSERGGRRNEQFF.

A few counts support this clonotype. Here the CDR3 reads CASSSTVFIYEQYF. CDR3 coding DNA: TGTGCCAGCAGTTCGACAGTTTTTATCTACGAGCAGTACTTC. This sequence joins TRBV27 and TRBJ2-7; D may be TRBD1 (5 bases). Trimming shortened V by 4 bases and J by 3 bases, and 13 bases separated the two germline ends. Germline V lookup: CDR1 MNHEY, CDR2 SMNVEV (reference sequence). This CDR3 contains 14 residues.

This clonotype was seen only a few times. The rearrangement uses TRBV29-1 and TRBJ1-1; the D is unclear. Germline V gene data show CDR1 as SQVTM and CDR2 as ANQGSEA. The CDR3 extends over 11 amino acids. V was pared by 8 bases and J by 1 base, with 8 bases between. This chain's CDR3 is CSTTQNTEAFF. For the CDR3, the DNA is TGCAGCACGACCCAGAACACTGAAGCTTTCTTT.

Ten or more counts support this clonotype. This chain uses TRBV7-6 with TRBJ2-7; possibly TRBD1 or TRBD2 for D (5 bases each). CDR3 size: 14 residues. The germline CDR1 and CDR2 sequences are SGHVS and FNYEAQ. V was clipped by 0 bases and J by 6 bases, with 12 bases between them. The CDR3 DNA follows: TGTGCCAGCAGCTTAGCGGTGAGGGGAAGCGAGCAGTACTTC. Translation gives CASSLAVRGSEQYF.